This T cell receptor (beta chain) was obtained from a study of T cell repertoires in cytomegalovirus infection. TCRdb itself ran the reads through MiXCR, one entry per CDR3 protein. The sample contains tens of thousands of distinct CDR3 sequences, roughly half of which appear only once. This clonotype was found a few times. The antigen is not known. The CDR3 is made up of 13 amino acids. With 7 bases clipped from V and 4 bases from J, the junction kept 3 bases outside the gene matches. Looked up from germline, CDR1 is MNHNS and CDR2 is SASEGT. The chain carries TRBV6-1 and TRBJ2-5; 10 positions match TRBD2. This specimen was CD8+ T cells from cultured PBMCs, taken from culture after CMV antigen stimulation. This TCR was recovered from a human donor in good health (CMV status not recorded). Some clones in this sample may be carry-over from other donors' samples. The CDR3 DNA follows: TGTGCCAGCAACGGACTAGCGGCAGAGACCCAGTACTTC. This gives the protein CASNGLAAETQYF.